This T cell receptor (beta chain) was sequenced for a study of identical twins. Study results and limitations: Out-of-frame beta sequences exhibited a weaker degree of excess twin sharing. Memory repertoires showed no such pattern, whereas abundant cord blood beta clonotypes carried fewer insertions.

Each cDNA held unique molecular identifiers, and template switching gave it a universal primer site. TCRdb redid the calling of the 5' RACE reads with MiXCR, one entry per CDR3 protein. Counted here are 200,000 to 300,000 distinct CDR3 sequences, roughly a tenth occurring once; the ten biggest clones make up less than 12%. CDR3 length: 15 amino acids. Germline V gene sequence: CDR1 LNHNV, CDR2 YYDKDF (reference sequence). The J segment lost 3 bases and the V segment lost 0 bases, leaving 5 bases of the junction unmatched. No donor was unhealthy or non-Caucasian. This clonotype was counted ten times or more. The antigen is undetermined.

This clonotype originated in a man over 45 in good health. This sequence joins TRBV15 and TRBJ2-7; 7 nucleotides line up with TRBD1. The sample was memory T cells sorted from blood. The CDR3 reads CATSRDRQGNYEQYF. The DNA for the CDR3 is TGTGCCACCAGCAGAGATAGACAGGGCAACTACGAGCAGTACTTC.